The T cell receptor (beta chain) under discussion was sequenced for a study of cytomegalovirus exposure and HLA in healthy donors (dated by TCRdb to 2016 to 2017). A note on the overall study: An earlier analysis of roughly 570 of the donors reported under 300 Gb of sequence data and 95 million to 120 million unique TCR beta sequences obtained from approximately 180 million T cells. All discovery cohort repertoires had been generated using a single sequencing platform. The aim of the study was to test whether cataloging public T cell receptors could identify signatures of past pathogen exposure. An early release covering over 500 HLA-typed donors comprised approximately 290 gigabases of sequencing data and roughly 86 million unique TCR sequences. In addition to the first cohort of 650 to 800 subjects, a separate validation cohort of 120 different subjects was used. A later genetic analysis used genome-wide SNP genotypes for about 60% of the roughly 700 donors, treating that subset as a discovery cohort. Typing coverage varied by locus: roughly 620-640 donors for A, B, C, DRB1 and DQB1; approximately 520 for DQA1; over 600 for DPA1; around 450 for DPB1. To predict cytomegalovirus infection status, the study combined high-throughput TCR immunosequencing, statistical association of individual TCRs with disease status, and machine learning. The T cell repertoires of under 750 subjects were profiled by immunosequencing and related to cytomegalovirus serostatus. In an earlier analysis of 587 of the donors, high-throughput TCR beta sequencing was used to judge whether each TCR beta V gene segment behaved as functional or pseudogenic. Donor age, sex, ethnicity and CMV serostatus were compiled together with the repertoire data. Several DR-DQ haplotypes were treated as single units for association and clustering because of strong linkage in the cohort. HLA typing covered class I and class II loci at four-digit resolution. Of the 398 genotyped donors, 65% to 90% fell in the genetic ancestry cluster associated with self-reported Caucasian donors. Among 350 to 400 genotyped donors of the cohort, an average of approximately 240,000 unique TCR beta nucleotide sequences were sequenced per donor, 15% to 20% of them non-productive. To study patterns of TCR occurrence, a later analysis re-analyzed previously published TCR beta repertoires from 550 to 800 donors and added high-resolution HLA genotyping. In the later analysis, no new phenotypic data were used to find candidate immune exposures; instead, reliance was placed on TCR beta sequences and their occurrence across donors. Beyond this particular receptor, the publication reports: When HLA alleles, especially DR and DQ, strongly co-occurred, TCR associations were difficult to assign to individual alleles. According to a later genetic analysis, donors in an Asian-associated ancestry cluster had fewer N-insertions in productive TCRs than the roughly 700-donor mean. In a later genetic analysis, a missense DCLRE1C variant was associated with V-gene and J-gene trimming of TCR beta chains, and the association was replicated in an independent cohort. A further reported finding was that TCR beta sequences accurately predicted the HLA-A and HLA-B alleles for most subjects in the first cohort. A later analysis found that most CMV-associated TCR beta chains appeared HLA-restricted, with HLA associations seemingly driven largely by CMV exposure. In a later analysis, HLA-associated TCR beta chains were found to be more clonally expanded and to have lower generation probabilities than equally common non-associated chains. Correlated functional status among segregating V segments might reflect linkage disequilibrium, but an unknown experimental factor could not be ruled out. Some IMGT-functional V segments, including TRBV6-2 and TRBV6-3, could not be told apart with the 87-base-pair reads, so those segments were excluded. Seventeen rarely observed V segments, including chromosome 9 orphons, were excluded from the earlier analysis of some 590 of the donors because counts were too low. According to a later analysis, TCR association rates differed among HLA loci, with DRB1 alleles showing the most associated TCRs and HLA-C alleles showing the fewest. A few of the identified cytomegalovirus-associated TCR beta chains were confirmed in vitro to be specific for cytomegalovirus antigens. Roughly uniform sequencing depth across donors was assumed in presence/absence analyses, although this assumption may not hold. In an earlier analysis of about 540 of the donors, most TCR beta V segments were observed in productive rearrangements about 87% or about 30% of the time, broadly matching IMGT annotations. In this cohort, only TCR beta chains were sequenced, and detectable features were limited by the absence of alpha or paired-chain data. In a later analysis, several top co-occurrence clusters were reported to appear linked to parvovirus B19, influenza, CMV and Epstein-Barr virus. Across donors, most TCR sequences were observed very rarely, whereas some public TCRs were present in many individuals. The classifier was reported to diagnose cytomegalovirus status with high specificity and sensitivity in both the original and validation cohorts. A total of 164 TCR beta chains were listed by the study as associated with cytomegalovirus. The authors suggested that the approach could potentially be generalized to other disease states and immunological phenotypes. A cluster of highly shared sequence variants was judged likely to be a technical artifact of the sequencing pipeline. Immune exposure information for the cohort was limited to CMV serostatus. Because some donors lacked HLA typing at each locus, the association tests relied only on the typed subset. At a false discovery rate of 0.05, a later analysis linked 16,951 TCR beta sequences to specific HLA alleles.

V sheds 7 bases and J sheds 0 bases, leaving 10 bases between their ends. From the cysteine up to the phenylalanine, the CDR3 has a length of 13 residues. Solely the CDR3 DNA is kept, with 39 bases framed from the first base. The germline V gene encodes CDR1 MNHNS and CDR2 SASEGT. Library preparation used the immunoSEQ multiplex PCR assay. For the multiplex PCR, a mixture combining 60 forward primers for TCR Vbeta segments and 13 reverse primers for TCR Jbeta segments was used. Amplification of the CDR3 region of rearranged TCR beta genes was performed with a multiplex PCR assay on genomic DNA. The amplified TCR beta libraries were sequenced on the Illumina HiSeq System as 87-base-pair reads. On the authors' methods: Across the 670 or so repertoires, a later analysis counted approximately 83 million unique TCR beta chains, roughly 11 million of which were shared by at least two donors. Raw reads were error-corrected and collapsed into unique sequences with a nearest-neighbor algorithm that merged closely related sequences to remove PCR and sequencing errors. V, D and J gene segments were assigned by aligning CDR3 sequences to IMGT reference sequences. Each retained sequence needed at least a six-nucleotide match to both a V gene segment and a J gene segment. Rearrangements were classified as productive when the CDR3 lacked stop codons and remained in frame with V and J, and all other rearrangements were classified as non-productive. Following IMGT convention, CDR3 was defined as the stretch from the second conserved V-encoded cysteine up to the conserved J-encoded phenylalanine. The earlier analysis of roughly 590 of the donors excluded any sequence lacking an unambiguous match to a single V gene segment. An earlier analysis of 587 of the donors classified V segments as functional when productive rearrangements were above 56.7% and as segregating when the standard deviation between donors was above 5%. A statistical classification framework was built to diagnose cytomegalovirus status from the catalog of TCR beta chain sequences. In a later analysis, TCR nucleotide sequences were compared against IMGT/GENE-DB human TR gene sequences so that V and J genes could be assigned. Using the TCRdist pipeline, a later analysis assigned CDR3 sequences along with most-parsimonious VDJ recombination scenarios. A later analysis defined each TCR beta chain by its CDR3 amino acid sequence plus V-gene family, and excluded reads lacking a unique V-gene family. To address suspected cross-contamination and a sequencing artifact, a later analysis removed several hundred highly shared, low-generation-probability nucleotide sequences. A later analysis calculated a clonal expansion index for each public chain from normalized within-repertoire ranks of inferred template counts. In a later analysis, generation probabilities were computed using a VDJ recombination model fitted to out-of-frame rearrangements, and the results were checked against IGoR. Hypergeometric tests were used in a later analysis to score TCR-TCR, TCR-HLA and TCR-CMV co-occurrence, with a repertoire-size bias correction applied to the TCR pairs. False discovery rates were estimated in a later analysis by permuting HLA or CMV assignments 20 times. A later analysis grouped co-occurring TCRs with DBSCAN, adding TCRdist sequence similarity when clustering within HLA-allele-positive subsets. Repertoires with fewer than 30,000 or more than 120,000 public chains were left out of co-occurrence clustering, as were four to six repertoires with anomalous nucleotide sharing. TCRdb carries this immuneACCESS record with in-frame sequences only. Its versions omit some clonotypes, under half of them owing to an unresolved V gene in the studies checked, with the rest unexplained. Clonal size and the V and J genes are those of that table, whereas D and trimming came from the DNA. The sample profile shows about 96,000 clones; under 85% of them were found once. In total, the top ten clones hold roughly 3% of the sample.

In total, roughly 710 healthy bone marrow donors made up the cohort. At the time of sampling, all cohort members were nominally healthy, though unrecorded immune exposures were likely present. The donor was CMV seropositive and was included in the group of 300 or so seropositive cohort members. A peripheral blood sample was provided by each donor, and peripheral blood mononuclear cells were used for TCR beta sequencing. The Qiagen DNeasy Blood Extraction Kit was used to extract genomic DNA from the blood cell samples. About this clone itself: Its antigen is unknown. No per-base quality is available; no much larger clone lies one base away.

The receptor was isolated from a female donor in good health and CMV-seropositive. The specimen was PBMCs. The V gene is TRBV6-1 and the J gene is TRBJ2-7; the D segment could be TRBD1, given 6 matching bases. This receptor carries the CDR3 CASNTGSSYEQYF. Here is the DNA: TGTGCCAGCAACACAGGGAGCTCCTACGAGCAGTACTTC.